Shown below are 6 T cell receptor beta chains from a single sample sequenced in a study of blood T cell repertoires in COVID-19. This table comes from immunoSEQ multiplex PCR, and its TCRdb copy is limited to in-frame clones, with some not included. In the table there are around 110,000 clones, about three quarters of which are singletons. The sample consisted of peripheral blood. Every receptor here comes from an elderly man with COVID-19, enrolled during active disease.

The chain recombines TRBV5-1 with TRBJ1-2, with D uncertain. V was trimmed by 0 bases and J by 0 bases, leaving 12 bases between them. Germline CDR1 SGHRS, CDR2 YFSETQ. The CDR3 sequence is 16 residues long. The CDR3 coding sequence is TGCGCCAGCAGCTTGGCCTTAAACAGTCCTAACTATGGCTACACCTTC. This encodes CASSLALNSPNYGYTF.

DNA for the CDR3: TGTGCCAGCAGTGAAGCGCTTGGGGCAGATGGCTACACCTTC. This sequence encodes CASSEALGADGYTF. The chain is built from TRBV2 and TRBJ1-2, with D tentatively TRBD1 (5 bases). The CDR3 spans 14 residues. Germline V gene lookup returns CDR1 SNHLY and CDR2 FYNNEI. V lost 0 bases to trimming and J lost 6 bases, with 11 bases between them.

This clone was counted once. J is TRBJ2-3 and V is TRBV4-2, with 9 positions matching TRBD1. Germline V lookup: CDR1 LGHNA, CDR2 YNFKEQ. The CDR3 consists of 14 residues. V lost 3 bases and J lost 6; bases outside the gene matches: 4. As DNA, the CDR3 is TGTGCCAGCAGCCACGGACAGGGGTGGGATACGCAGTATTTT. Translation: CASSHGQGWDTQYF.

The chain recombines TRBV4-3 with TRBJ2-1; a possible D gene is TRBD2 (5 bases). The CDR3 runs 14 residues. Germline CDR1 is LGHNA and CDR2 is YSLEER. Trimming took off 3 bases at V and 7 bases at J, with 13 bases between the two ends. CDR3 amino acids: CASSHPRSGNEQFF. The DNA of the CDR3 is TGCGCCAGCAGCCACCCCCGGTCGGGGAATGAGCAGTTCTTC.

V and J are TRBV28 and TRBJ1-1, with 7 bases identical to TRBD1. The V segment lost 6 bases and the J segment 4 bases; nucleotides outside the gene matches: 14. The CDR3 is 16 amino acids. Germline CDR1 reads MDHEN; CDR2 reads SYDVKM. DNA of the CDR3: TGTGCCAGCAGCCTTGTTGCAGGTGAGGGGGCCACTGAAGCTTTCTTT. Translated: CASSLVAGEGATEAFF. The full variable domain, in which reference TRBV28 and TRBJ1-1 provide the parts outside the CDR3, is DVKVTQSSRYLVKRTGEKVFLECVQDMDHENMFWYRQDPGLGLRLIYFSYDVKMKEKGDIPEGYSVSREKKERFSLILESASTNQTSMYLCASSLVAGEGATEAFFGQGTRLTVV.

The V gene is TRBV11-3, the J gene TRBJ2-3, with 11 bases fitting TRBD2. The CDR3 is made up of 14 amino acids. With V trimmed by 8 bases and J by 1 base, 2 bases remained unmatched. Germline V CDR1 and CDR2: SGHNT, YENEEA. DNA of the CDR3: TGTGCCAGCGGGACTAGCGGACGCACAGATACGCAGTATTTT. This codes for CASGTSGRTDTQYF.